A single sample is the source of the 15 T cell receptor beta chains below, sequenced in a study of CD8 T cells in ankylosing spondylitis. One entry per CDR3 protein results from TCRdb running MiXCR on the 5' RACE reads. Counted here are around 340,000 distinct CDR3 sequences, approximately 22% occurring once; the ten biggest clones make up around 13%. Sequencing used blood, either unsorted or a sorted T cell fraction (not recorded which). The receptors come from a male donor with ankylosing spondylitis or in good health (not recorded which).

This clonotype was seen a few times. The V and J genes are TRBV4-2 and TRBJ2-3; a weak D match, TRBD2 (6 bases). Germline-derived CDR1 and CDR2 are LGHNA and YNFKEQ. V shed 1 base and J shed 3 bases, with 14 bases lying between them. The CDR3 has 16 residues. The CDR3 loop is CASSQGDGGVTDTQYF. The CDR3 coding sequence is TGTGCCAGCAGCCAAGGGGATGGCGGGGTAACAGATACGCAGTATTTT.

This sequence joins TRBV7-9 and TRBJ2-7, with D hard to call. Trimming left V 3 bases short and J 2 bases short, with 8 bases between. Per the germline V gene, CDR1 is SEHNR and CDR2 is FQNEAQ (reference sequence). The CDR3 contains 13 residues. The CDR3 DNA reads TGTGCCAGCAGCTTGGGTAATACCTACGAGCAGTACTTC. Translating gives CASSLGNTYEQYF. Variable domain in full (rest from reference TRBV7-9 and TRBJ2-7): DTGVSQNPRHKITKRGQNVTFRCDPISEHNRLYWYRQTLGQGPEFLTYFQNEAQLEKSRLLSDRFSAERPKGSFSTLEIQRTEQGDSAMYLCASSLGNTYEQYFGPGTRLTVT.

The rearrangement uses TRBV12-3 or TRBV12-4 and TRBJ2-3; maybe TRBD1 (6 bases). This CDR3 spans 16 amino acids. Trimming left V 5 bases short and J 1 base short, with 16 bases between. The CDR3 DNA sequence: TGTGCCAGCAGTCCGAACCGCAGGGGCGGCACAGATACGCAGTATTTT. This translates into CASSPNRRGGTDTQYF.

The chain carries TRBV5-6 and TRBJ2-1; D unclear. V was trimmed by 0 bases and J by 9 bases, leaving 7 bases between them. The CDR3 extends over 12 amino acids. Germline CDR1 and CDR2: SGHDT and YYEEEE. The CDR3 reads CASSLARVEQFF. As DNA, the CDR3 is TGTGCCAGCAGCTTGGCCCGGGTTGAGCAGTTCTTC.

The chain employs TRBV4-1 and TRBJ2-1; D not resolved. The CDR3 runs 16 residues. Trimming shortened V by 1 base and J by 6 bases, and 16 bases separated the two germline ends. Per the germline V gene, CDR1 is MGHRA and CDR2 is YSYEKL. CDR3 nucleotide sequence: TGCGCCAGCAGCCAAGCCGGCAGCGCCCTTGTCAATGAGCAGTTCTTC. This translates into CASSQAGSALVNEQFF.

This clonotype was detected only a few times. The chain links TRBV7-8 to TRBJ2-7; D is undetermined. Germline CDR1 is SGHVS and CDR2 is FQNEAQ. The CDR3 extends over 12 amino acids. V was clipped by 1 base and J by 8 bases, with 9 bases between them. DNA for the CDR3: TGTGCCAGCAGCTTAGGGGTCTCCCAGCAGTACTTC. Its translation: CASSLGVSQQYF.

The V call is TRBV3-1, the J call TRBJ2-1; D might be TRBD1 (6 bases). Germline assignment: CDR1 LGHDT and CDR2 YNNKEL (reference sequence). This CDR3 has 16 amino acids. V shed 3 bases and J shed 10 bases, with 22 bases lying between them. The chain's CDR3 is CASSHRPGQGRGEQFF. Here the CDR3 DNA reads TGTGCCAGCAGCCACCGCCCGGGACAAGGGAGAGGGGAGCAGTTCTTC.

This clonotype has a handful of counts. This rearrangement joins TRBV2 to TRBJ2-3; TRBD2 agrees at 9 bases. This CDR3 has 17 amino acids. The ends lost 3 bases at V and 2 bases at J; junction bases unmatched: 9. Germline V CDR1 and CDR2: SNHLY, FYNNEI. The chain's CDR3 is CASSDTLAGANTDTQYF. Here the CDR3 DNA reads TGTGCCAGCAGTGATACACTAGCGGGCGCGAACACAGATACGCAGTATTTT.

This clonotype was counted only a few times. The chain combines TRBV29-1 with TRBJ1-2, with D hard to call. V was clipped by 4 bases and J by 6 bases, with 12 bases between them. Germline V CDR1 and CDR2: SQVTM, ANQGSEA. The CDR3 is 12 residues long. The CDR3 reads CSVVGSGDGYTF. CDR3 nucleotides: TGCAGCGTTGTAGGTTCTGGAGATGGCTACACCTTC.

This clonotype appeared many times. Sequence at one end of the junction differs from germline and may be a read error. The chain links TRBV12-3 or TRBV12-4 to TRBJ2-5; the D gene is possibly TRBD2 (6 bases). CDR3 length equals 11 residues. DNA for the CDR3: TGTGCCAGCAGTACCGGGACTGAAGGGATCTTC. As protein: CASSTGTEGIF.

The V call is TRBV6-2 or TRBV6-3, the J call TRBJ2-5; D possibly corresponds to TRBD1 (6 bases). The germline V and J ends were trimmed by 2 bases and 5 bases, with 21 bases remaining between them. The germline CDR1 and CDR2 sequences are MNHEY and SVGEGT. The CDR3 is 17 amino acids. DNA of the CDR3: TGTGCCAGCAGTTACCCCCCCTTGGCAGGGGTGGAGGAGACCCAGTACTTC. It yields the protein CASSYPPLAGVEETQYF.

The CDR3 sequence: CASSLRDTPHEQYF. For the CDR3, the DNA is TGTGCCAGCAGCCTCCGGGACACCCCCCACGAGCAGTACTTC. The V gene is TRBV7-9, the J gene TRBJ2-7; D might be TRBD1 (6 bases). Germline CDR1 reads SEHNR; CDR2 reads FQNEAQ (reference sequence). Trimming left V 5 bases short and J 5 bases short, with 16 bases between. The CDR3 spans 14 residues.

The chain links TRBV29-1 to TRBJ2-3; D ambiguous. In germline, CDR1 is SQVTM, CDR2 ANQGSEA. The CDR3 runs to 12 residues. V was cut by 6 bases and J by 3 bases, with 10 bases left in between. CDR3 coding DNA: TGCAGCGTAAGAGAAGAGACAGATACGCAGTATTTT. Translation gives CSVREETDTQYF.

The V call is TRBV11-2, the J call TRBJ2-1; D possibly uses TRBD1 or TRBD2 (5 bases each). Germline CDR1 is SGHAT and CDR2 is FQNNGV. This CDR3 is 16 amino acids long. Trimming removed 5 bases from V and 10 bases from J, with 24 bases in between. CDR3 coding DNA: TGTGCCAGCAGCGAGATGGGGGTGCGCGACTTTCTGGAGCAGTTCTTC. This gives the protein CASSEMGVRDFLEQFF.

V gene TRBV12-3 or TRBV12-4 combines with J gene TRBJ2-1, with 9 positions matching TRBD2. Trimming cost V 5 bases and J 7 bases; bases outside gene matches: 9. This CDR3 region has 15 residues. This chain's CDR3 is CASSELGGGANEQFF. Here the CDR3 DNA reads TGTGCCAGCAGTGAACTGGGCGGGGGGGCGAATGAGCAGTTCTTC.